The 5 T cell receptor beta chains below all came from one sample that was sequenced in a study of T cell responses to AZD1222 COVID-19 vaccine. Assay used: immunoSEQ multiplex PCR; TCRdb lists only in-frame clones, some missing. The sample holds more than 150,000 clones, approximately 90% seen once. The sample in question was peripheral blood, obtained 28 days after the second AZD1222 dose. The receptors were gathered from an adult who received the AZD1222 COVID-19 vaccine.

The genes are TRBV9 and TRBJ1-2, with TRBD1 matching over 9 bases. J was trimmed by 6 bases and V by 3 bases; bases with no gene match: 6. The germline gives CDR1 SGDLS, CDR2 YYNGEE. The CDR3 sequence is 14 residues long. This chain's CDR3 is CASSAGQGVNGYTF. CDR3 DNA: TGTGCCAGCAGCGCGGGACAGGGTGTAAATGGCTACACCTTC. The entire variable domain, with the rest obtained from reference TRBV9 and TRBJ1-2, is as follows: DSGVTQTPKHLITATGQRVTLRCSPRSGDLSVYWYQQSLDQGLQFLIQYYNGEERAKGNILERFSAQQFPDLHSELNLSSLELGDSALYFCASSAGQGVNGYTFGSGTRLTVV.

The genes are TRBV11-2 and TRBJ2-7; 7 bases agree with TRBD1. This CDR3 region has 13 residues. V gave up 7 bases and J gave up 0 bases; unmatched junction bases: 3. Per the germline V gene, CDR1 is SGHAT and CDR2 is FQNNGV. CDR3 residues: CASTRDSSYEQYF. The CDR3 DNA reads TGTGCCAGCACCCGGGACAGCTCCTACGAGCAGTACTTC. Variable domain in full (rest from reference TRBV11-2 and TRBJ2-7): EAGVAQSPRYKIIEKRQSVAFWCNPISGHATLYWYQQILGQGPKLLIQFQNNGVVDDSQLPKDRFSAERLKGVDSTLKIQPAKLEDSAVYLCASTRDSSYEQYFGPGTRLTVT.

The J gene is TRBJ1-1, the V gene TRBV14; D unclear. The V gene's germline CDR1 is SGHDN and CDR2 FVKESK. This CDR3 spans 13 amino acids. Deletions cut 4 bases from V and 0 bases from J, with 6 bases between. The chain's CDR3 is CASSPSMNTEAFF. The CDR3 DNA sequence: TGTGCCAGCAGCCCCTCGATGAACACTGAAGCTTTCTTT.

This clone appeared a single time. For the CDR3, the DNA is TGTGCCAGCAGCCGCGACAGTGGCACCGGGGAGCTGTTTTTT. This encodes CASSRDSGTGELFF. The chain joins TRBV7-2 to TRBJ2-2; perhaps TRBD1 as D (5 bases). V lost 5 bases and J lost 4, with 11 bases in between. Germline CDR1 reads SGHTA; CDR2 reads FQGNSA. There are 14 residues in the CDR3.

The chain combines TRBV15 with TRBJ1-4, with D hard to call. The CDR3 is 14 amino acids. Trimming pared 3 bases from V and 2 bases from J, leaving 7 bases between. Germline CDR1 and CDR2: LNHNV and YYDKDF (reference sequence). CDR3 DNA sequence: TGTGCCACCAGCAGGCTGGCGACTAATGAAAAACTGTTTTTT. Its protein is CATSRLATNEKLFF.